These 18 T cell receptor beta chains originate from one sample sequenced in a study of blood T cell repertoires in COVID-19. TCRdb's table, derived via immunoSEQ multiplex PCR, lists solely in-frame clones and lacks some. The profile shows roughly 300,000 clones, nearly 90% of them singletons. The sample comprised PBMCs or T cells enriched from blood (not recorded which). The origin of the receptors is a young woman who had recovered from COVID-19.

This chain uses TRBV7-8 with TRBJ1-4; TRBD1 matches 7 bases. The V segment lost 3 bases and the J segment 3 bases; nucleotides outside the gene matches: 1. The germline gives CDR1 SGHVS, CDR2 FQNEAQ. This CDR3 region has 14 residues. The CDR3 region is CASSLGQPNEKLFF. CDR3 coding DNA: TGTGCCAGCAGCTTGGGACAGCCTAATGAAAAACTGTTTTTT.

The chain has TRBV24-1 and TRBJ1-4; D ambiguous. The CDR3 runs 13 residues. Trimming took 5 bases from V and 8 from J, leaving 11 bases between them. The germline V gene has CDR1 KGHDR and CDR2 SFDVKD. This CDR3 reads CATSAAGKEKLFF. CDR3 in DNA: TGTGCCACCAGTGCGGCCGGGAAGGAAAAACTGTTTTTT.

V is TRBV29-1 and J is TRBJ2-7; TRBD1 agrees at 8 bases. The germline CDR1 and CDR2 sequences are SQVTM and ANQGSEA. The J segment lost 3 bases and the V segment lost 0 bases, leaving 10 bases of the junction unmatched. This CDR3 is built from 16 residues. CDR3 bases: TGCAGCGTTGAAGAACCCCGGACAGGGTCCCGCTACGAGCAGTACTTC. This gives the protein CSVEEPRTGSRYEQYF.

This clone was seen more than once but under ten times. The chain employs TRBV30 and TRBJ1-5; the D gene is possibly TRBD1 (6 bases). Germline loops: CDR1 GTSNPN, CDR2 SVGIG (reference sequence). This CDR3 has 13 residues. V was pared by 3 bases and J by 1 base, with 7 bases between. The CDR3 protein is CAWRGQSNQPQHF. The CDR3 nucleotides read TGTGCCTGGAGGGGACAAAGCAATCAGCCCCAGCATTTT.

The chain combines TRBV19 with TRBJ1-5; D remains unclear. V lost 3 bases and J lost 9, with 6 bases in between. The CDR3 runs to 11 residues. Per germline, CDR1 LNHDA and CDR2 SQIVND (reference sequence). The CDR3 loop reads CASSMPGPQHF. Written as DNA, the CDR3 is TGTGCCAGTAGTATGCCGGGGCCCCAGCATTTT.

V is TRBV19 and J is TRBJ2-2, with 10 bases matching TRBD2. The CDR3 sequence is 16 residues long. The germline gives CDR1 LNHDA, CDR2 SQIVND (reference sequence). V was clipped by 4 bases and J by 6 bases; unmatched bases: 8. The CDR3 reads CASSNLAGAEAGELFF. The CDR3 DNA reads TGTGCCAGTAGTAACCTAGCGGGGGCCGAGGCCGGGGAGCTGTTTTTT.

This clone is a singleton in its sample. This chain links TRBV18 with TRBJ2-3; D is uncertain. Trimming cost V 1 base and J 2 bases, with 13 bases left between them. CDR3 length equals 16 residues. CDR1 and CDR2 from the germline V gene are KGHSH and LQKENI. This CDR3 is CASSPLQMGSTDTQYF. The CDR3 DNA sequence: TGTGCCAGCTCACCACTACAGATGGGCTCCACAGATACGCAGTATTTT.

The V call is TRBV12-3 or TRBV12-4, the J call TRBJ1-2; D possibly corresponds to TRBD1 (5 bases). This CDR3 is 12 amino acids long. V gave up 6 bases and J gave up 7 bases, with 12 bases separating them. CDR3 DNA sequence: TGTGCCAGCAGGAAAGGGGACTTTGGCTACACCTTC. This encodes CASRKGDFGYTF.

The chain carries TRBV30 and TRBJ2-3; D is uncertain. This CDR3 contains 14 residues. CDR1 and CDR2 from the germline V gene are GTSNPN and SVGIG (reference sequence). V was trimmed by 4 bases and J by 0 bases, leaving 11 bases between them. The CDR3 loop is CAWKAGSSTDTQYF. CDR3 DNA sequence: TGTGCCTGGAAGGCAGGCTCTAGCACAGATACGCAGTATTTT.

The rearrangement links TRBV5-1 to TRBJ1-6, with no clear D. Trimming pared 0 bases from V and 0 bases from J, leaving 7 bases between. CDR3 size: 16 residues. The germline V gene encodes CDR1 SGHRS and CDR2 YFSETQ. CDR3 protein: CASSLVPSSYNSPLHF. The CDR3 coding sequence is TGCGCCAGCAGCTTGGTTCCCAGCTCCTATAATTCACCCCTCCACTTT.

The rearrangement uses TRBV5-4 and TRBJ2-5; TRBD1 agrees at 9 bases. CDR1 is SGHNT, CDR2 YYREEE, per germline (reference sequence). This CDR3 is 16 amino acids long. Trimming at V came to 4 bases and at J to 5 bases, leaving 12 bases not matched to a gene. CDR3 in amino acids: CASSPVRTGGAETQYF. Here the CDR3 DNA reads TGTGCCAGCAGCCCGGTCCGCACAGGGGGCGCGGAGACCCAGTACTTC.

The V call is TRBV29-1, the J call TRBJ1-2, with 10 nucleotides matching TRBD1. CDR3 length equals 17 residues. Germline V lookup: CDR1 SQVTM, CDR2 ANQGSEA. The V and J ends lost 5 bases and 8 bases, in that order; junction bases with no gene match: 20. CDR3 loop: CSVTPDLGTGDLEGYTF. CDR3 coding DNA: TGCAGCGTTACTCCCGATCTCGGGACAGGGGACTTAGAGGGCTACACCTTC.

The chain combines TRBV3-1 (or the pseudogene TRBV3-2) with TRBJ1-5, with a possible D match to TRBD1 (6 bases). The CDR3 length is 13 residues. The germline V gene has CDR1 LGHDT and CDR2 YNNKEL (reference sequence). V lost 4 bases to trimming and J lost 8 bases, with 12 bases between them. The chain's CDR3 is CASSPVGDKPQHF. In nucleotides, the CDR3 is TGTGCCAGCAGCCCCGTGGGGGACAAGCCCCAGCATTTT.

The count of this clone is one. This chain connects TRBV2 to TRBJ1-1, with TRBD1 matching over 9 bases. Germline CDR1 reads SNHLY; CDR2 reads FYNNEI. The CDR3 runs to 20 residues. V trimming: 3 bases; J trimming: 1 base; junction bases outside the gene matches: 18. The CDR3 loop reads CASSDWVVWTGARGNTEAFF. The DNA of the CDR3 is TGTGCCAGCAGTGATTGGGTCGTCTGGACAGGGGCGCGTGGGAACACTGAAGCTTTCTTT. The entire variable domain, with the rest obtained from reference TRBV2 and TRBJ1-1, is as follows: EPEVTQTPSHQVTQMGQEVILRCVPISNHLYFYWYRQILGQKVEFLVSFYNNEISEKSEIFDDQFSVERPDGSNFTLKIRSTKLEDSAMYFCASSDWVVWTGARGNTEAFFGQGTRLTVV.

V is TRBV27 and J is TRBJ1-2, with D possibly matching TRBD1 (6 bases). V was cut by 1 base and J by 6 bases, with 12 bases left in between. The CDR3 runs to 14 residues. Germline-derived CDR1 and CDR2 are MNHEY and SMNVEV (reference sequence). CDR3 protein: CASSLYTGSNGYTF. CDR3 DNA sequence: TGTGCCAGCAGTTTATATACAGGGTCTAATGGCTACACCTTC.

This clone was picked up one time. V and J are TRBV9 and TRBJ1-1; D gene uncertain. The CDR3 covers 12 residues. Trimming took off 7 bases at V and 2 bases at J, with 9 bases between the two ends. Germline loops: CDR1 SGDLS, CDR2 YYNGEE. The CDR3 loop is CASGQINTEAFF. The CDR3 region has the DNA TGTGCCAGCGGGCAGATCAACACTGAAGCTTTCTTT.

CDR3 amino acids: CASSQGYRFEQYF. CDR3 nucleotides: TGTGCCAGCAGCCAGGGATACAGGTTCGAGCAGTACTTC. The chain employs TRBV3-1 (or the pseudogene TRBV3-2) and TRBJ2-7; tentative D call: TRBD1 (5 bases). The CDR3 consists of 13 residues. CDR1 LGHDT and CDR2 YNNKEL come from the germline V gene (reference sequence). With 3 bases removed from V and 6 bases from J, the gap between germline ends came to 12 bases.

The genes are TRBV13 and TRBJ2-1; perhaps TRBD2 as D (6 bases). Germline assignment: CDR1 PRHDT and CDR2 FYEKMQ (reference sequence). Between the trimmed V and J ends, which lost 5 bases and 9 bases, there was a span of 11 bases. This CDR3 comprises 12 residues. For the CDR3, the DNA is TGTGCCAGCAGCCGGACTAATCCTGAGCAGTTCTTC. Translation: CASSRTNPEQFF. The variable domain in full, completed from reference TRBV13 and TRBJ2-1, reads AAGVIQSPRHLIKEKRETATLKCYPIPRHDTVYWYQQGPGQDPQFLISFYEKMQSDKGSIPDRFSAQQFSDYHSELNMSSLELGDSALYFCASSRTNPEQFFGPGTRLTVL.